The 4 T cell receptor beta chains listed next were all sequenced from one sample in a study of blood T cell repertoires in COVID-19. Data came from immunoSEQ multiplex PCR; TCRdb stores just in-frame clones and leaves some out. The sample holds tens of thousands of clones, about nine tenths seen once. Source material: peripheral blood. These receptors were collected from a woman between 65 and 79 years old with acute or convalescent COVID-19.

The chain has TRBV3-1 (or the pseudogene TRBV3-2) and TRBJ1-4, with 8 bases fitting TRBD1. This CDR3 is built from 19 residues. The junction had 13 bases not matched to a gene; V was cut back by 4 bases and J by 0 bases. Germline CDR1 reads LGHDT; CDR2 reads YNNKEL (reference sequence). In DNA, the CDR3 is TGTGCCAGCAGCCCCACAGGGGGTACCTTACCTTCAACTAATGAAAAACTGTTTTTT. Protein product: CASSPTGGTLPSTNEKLFF.

CDR3 in amino acids: CASSQELGSVSRNEQFF. CDR3 bases: TGTGCCAGCAGCCAAGAATTAGGGAGCGTATCACGTAATGAGCAGTTCTTC. This sequence joins TRBV3-1 (or the pseudogene TRBV3-2) and TRBJ2-1; D might be TRBD2 (5 bases). The germline V and J ends were trimmed by 0 bases and 7 bases, with 19 bases remaining between them. CDR1 is LGHDT and CDR2 is YNNKEL in the germline V gene (reference sequence). CDR3 length: 17 amino acids.

In its sample, this clone was seen a few times. The chain has TRBV6-5 and TRBJ1-2; 7 nucleotides line up with TRBD1. From germline, CDR1 is MNHEY and CDR2 SVGAGI. V lost 5 bases to trimming and J lost 3 bases; unmatched junction nucleotides: 6. The CDR3 length is 14 residues. The CDR3 sequence is CASSLTQGYYGYTF. In nucleotides, the CDR3 is TGTGCCAGCAGTCTCACACAGGGGTACTATGGCTACACCTTC.

The rearrangement uses TRBV7-8 and TRBJ1-1; maybe TRBD1 (5 bases). Germline CDR1 reads SGHVS; CDR2 reads FQNEAQ. With 1 base removed from V and 5 bases from J, the gap between germline ends came to 14 bases. This CDR3 region has 15 residues. The CDR3 is CASSLVGGGKTEAFF. The CDR3 DNA follows: TGTGCCAGCAGCTTAGTTGGGGGGGGAAAAACTGAAGCTTTCTTT.